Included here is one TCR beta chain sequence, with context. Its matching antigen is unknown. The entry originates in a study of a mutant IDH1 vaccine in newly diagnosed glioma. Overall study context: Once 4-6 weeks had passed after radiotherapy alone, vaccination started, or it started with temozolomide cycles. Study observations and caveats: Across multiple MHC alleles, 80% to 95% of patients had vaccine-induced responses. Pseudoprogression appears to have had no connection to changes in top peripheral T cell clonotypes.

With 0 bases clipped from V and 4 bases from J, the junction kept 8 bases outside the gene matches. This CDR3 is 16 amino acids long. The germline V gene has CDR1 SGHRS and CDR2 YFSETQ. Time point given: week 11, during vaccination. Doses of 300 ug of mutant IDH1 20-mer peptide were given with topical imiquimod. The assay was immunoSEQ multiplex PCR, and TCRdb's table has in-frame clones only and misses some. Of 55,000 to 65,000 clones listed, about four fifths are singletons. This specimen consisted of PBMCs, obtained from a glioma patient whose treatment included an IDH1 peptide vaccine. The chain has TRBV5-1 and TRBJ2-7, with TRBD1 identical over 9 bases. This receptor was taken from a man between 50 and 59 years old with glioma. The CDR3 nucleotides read TGCGCCAGCAGCTTGGGGGCACAGGGGGCATTATACGAGCAGTACTTC. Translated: CASSLGAQGALYEQYF.